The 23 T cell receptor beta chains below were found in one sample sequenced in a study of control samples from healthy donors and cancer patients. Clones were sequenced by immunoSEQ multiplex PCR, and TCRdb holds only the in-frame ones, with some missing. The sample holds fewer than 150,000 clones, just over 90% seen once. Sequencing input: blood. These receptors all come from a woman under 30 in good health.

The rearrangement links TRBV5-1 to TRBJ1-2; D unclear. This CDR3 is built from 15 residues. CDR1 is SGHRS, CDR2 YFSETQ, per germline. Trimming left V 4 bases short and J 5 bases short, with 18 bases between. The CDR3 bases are TGCGCCAGCAGCCCGGACGAGCGAGCGTTTTATGGCTACACCTTC. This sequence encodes CASSPDERAFYGYTF.

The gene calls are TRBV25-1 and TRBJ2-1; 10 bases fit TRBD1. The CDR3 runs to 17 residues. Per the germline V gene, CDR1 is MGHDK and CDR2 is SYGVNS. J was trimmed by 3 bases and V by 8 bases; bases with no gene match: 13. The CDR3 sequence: CASGGQGVTTGYNEQFF. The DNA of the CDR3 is TGTGCCAGCGGAGGACAGGGGGTCACTACGGGCTACAATGAGCAGTTCTTC.

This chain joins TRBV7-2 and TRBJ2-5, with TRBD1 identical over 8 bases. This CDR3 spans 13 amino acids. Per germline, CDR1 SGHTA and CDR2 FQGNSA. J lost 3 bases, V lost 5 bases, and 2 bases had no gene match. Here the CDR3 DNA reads TGTGCCAGCAGCCCACAGGGGGAAGAGACCCAGTACTTC. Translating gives CASSPQGEETQYF.

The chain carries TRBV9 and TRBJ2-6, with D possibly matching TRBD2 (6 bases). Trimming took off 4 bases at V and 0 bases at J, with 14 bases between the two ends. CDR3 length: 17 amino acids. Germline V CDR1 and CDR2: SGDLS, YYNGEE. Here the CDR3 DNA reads TGTGCCAGCAGCCACACATTTAGCGGCTCTGGGGCCAACGTCCTGACTTTC. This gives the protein CASSHTFSGSGANVLTF.

In nucleotides, the CDR3 is TGTGCCAGCAGTAAGGGTAGCAATCAGCCCCAGCATTTT. Amino acids: CASSKGSNQPQHF. The chain links TRBV9 to TRBJ1-5; no firm D call. The V and J ends lost 5 bases and 0 bases respectively, with 6 bases between them. Germline V gene sequence: CDR1 SGDLS, CDR2 YYNGEE. The CDR3 is made up of 13 amino acids. The whole variable domain, filled in from reference TRBV9 and TRBJ1-5, reads DSGVTQTPKHLITATGQRVTLRCSPRSGDLSVYWYQQSLDQGLQFLIQYYNGEERAKGNILERFSAQQFPDLHSELNLSSLELGDSALYFCASSKGSNQPQHFGDGTRLSIL.

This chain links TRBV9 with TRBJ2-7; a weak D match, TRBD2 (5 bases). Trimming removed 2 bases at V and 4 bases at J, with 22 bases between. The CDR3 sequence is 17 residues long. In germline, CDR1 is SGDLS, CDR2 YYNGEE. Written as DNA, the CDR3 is TGTGCCAGCAGCGTCGACTATGACGGCACTTATCCTTACGAGCAGTACTTC. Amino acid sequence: CASSVDYDGTYPYEQYF. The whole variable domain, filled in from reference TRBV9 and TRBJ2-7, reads DSGVTQTPKHLITATGQRVTLRCSPRSGDLSVYWYQQSLDQGLQFLIQYYNGEERAKGNILERFSAQQFPDLHSELNLSSLELGDSALYFCASSVDYDGTYPYEQYFGPGTRLTVT.

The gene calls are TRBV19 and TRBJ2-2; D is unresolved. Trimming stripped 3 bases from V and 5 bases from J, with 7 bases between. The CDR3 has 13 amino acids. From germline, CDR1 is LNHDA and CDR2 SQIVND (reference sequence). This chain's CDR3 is CASSITFTGELFF. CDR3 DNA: TGTGCCAGTAGTATTACCTTTACCGGGGAGCTGTTTTTT.

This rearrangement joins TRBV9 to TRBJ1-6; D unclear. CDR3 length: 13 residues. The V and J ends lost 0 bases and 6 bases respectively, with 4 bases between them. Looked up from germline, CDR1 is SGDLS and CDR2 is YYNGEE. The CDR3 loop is CASSVVSNSPLHF. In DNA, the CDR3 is TGTGCCAGCAGCGTAGTCTCTAATTCACCCCTCCACTTT.

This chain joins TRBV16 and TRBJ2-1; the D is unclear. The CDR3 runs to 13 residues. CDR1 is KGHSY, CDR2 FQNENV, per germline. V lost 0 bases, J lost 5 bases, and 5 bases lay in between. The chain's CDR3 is CASSQSPDNEQFF. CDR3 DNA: TGTGCCAGCAGCCAATCCCCAGACAATGAGCAGTTCTTC.

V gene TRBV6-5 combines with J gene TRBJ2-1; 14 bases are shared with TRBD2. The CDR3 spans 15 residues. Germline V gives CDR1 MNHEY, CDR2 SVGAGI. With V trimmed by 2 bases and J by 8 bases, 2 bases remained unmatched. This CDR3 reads CASSYGTSGSDEQFF. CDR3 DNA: TGTGCCAGCAGTTACGGGACTAGCGGGAGTGATGAGCAGTTCTTC.

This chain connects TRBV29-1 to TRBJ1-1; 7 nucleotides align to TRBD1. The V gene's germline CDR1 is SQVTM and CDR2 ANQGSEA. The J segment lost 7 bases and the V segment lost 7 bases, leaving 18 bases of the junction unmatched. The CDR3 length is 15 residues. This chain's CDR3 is CSARDLTGSNDEAFF. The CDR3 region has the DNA TGCAGCGCTAGGGATTTGACAGGGTCTAATGATGAAGCTTTCTTT.

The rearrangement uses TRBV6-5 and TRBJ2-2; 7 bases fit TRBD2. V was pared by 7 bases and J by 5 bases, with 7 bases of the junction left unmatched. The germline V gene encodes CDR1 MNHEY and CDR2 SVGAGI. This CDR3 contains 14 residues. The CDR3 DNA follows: TGTGCCAGCACCCCGATGGGAGGGACCGGGGAGCTGTTTTTT. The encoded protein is CASTPMGGTGELFF.

The CDR3 DNA follows: TGTGCCAGCAGTTCTAGAACCGTAACCATGACTAGCGGGAGGAGCAATGAGCAGTTCTTC. It is translated as CASSSRTVTMTSGRSNEQFF. The gene calls are TRBV28 and TRBJ2-1, with 13 bases identical to TRBD2. The CDR3 is 20 residues long. The V gene end was trimmed by 4 bases and the J gene end by 6 bases; junction bases not matched to a gene: 18. The germline CDR1 and CDR2 sequences are MDHEN and SYDVKM.

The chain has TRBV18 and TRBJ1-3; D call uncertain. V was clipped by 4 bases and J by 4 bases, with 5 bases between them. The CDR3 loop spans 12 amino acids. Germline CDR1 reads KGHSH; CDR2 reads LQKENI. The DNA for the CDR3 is TGTGCCAGCTCACTCAAAGGAAACACCATATATTTT. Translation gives CASSLKGNTIYF. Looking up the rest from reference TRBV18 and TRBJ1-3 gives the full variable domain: NAGVMQNPRHLVRRRGQEARLRCSPMKGHSHVYWYRQLPEEGLKFMVYLQKENIIDESGMPKERFSAEFPKEGPSILRIQQVVRGDSAAYFCASSLKGNTIYFGEGSWLTVV.

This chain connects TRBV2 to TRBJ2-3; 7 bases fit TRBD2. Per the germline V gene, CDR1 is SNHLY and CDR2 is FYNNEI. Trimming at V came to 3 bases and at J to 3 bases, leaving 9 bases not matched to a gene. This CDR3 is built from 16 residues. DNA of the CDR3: TGTGCCAGCAGTGACGGGTTGGGCGGGAGTACAGATACGCAGTATTTT. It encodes CASSDGLGGSTDTQYF.

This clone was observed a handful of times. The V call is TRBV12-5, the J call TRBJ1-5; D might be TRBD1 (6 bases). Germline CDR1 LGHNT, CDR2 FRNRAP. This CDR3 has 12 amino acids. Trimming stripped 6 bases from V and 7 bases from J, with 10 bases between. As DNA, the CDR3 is TGTGCTAGTGGAAGGGGGAACCAGCCCCAGCATTTT. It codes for CASGRGNQPQHF.

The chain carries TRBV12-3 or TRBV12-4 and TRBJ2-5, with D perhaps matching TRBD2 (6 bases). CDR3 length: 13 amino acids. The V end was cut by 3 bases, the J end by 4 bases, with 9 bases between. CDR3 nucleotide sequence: TGTGCCAGCAGTTTGGGCGGGGTAGAGACCCAGTACTTC. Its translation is CASSLGGVETQYF.

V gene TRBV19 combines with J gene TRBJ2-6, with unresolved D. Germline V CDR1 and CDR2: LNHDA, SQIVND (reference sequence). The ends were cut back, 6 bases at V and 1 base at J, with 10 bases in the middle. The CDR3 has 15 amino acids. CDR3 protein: CASSRRESGANVLTF. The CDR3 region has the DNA TGTGCCAGTAGCAGAAGGGAATCTGGGGCCAACGTCCTGACTTTC. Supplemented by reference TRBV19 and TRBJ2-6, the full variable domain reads DGGITQSPKYLFRKEGQNVTLSCEQNLNHDAMYWYRQDPGQGLRLIYYSQIVNDFQKGDIAEGYSVSREKKESFPLTVTSAQKNPTAFYLCASSRRESGANVLTFGAGSRLTVL.

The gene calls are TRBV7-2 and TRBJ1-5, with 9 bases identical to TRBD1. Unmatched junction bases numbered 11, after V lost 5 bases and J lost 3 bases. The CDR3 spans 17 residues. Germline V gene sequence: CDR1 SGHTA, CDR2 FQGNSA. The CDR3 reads CASSLPTGGLFNQPQHF. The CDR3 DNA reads TGTGCCAGCAGCCTCCCGACAGGGGGTTTATTCAATCAGCCCCAGCATTTT.

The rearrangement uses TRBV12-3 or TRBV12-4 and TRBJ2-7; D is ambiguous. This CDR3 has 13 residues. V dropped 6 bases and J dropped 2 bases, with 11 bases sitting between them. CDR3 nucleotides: TGTGCCAGCAGCAACGCCATGGCCTACGAGCAGTACTTC. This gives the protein CASSNAMAYEQYF.

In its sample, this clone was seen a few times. The CDR3 protein is CASSKRGGFGSHADENTEAFF. DNA for the CDR3: TGTGCCAGCAGCAAAAGGGGGGGGTTCGGTTCCCACGCCGATGAGAACACTGAAGCTTTCTTT. This chain links TRBV21-1 with TRBJ1-1. TRBV21-1 is labeled a pseudogene. The CDR3 contains 21 residues.

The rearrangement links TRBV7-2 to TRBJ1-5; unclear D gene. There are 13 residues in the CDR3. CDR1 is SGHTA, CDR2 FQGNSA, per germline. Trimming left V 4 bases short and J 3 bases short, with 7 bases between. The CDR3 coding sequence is TGTGCCAGCAGCTCGGACCCCAATCAGCCCCAGCATTTT. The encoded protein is CASSSDPNQPQHF.

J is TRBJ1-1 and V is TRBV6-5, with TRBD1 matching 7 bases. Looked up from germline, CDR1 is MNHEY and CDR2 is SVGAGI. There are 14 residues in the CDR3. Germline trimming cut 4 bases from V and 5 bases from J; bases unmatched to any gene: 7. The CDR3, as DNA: TGTGCCAGCAGTTTGGACAGGCGGGGGACTGAAGCTTTCTTT. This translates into CASSLDRRGTEAFF.